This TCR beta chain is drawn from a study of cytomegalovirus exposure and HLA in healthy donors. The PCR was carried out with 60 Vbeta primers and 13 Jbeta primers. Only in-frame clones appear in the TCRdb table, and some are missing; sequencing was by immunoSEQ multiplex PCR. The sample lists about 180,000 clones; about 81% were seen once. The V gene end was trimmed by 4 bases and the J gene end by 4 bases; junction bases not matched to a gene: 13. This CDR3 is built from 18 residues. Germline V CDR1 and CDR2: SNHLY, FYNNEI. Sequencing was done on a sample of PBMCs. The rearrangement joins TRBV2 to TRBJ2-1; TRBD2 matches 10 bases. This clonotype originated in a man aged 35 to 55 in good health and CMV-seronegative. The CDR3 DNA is TGTGCCAGCAGTGTTAGTGGGACTAGCGCATCAAATTACAATGAGCAGTTCTTC. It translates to CASSVSGTSASNYNEQFF.